Presented here are 24 T cell receptor beta chains from one specimen sequenced in a study of identical twins. MiXCR was run by TCRdb on the 5' RACE reads, yielding one entry per CDR3 protein. The sample has about 920,000 distinct CDR3 sequences; 9% to 15% are singletons. This sample also appeared in a second study, on yellow fever vaccine responses in identical twins.

The specimen sequenced was PBMCs. Receptor source: a woman under 30 in good health.

This clonotype was observed at least ten times. The chain has TRBV12-3 or TRBV12-4 and TRBJ2-7; D not certain. This CDR3 is built from 14 residues. V dropped 3 bases and J dropped 0 bases, with 9 bases sitting between them. CDR3: CASSFGGPSYEQYF. CDR3 sequence (DNA): TGTGCCAGCAGTTTTGGCGGCCCCTCCTACGAGCAGTACTTC.

This clonotype was seen repeatedly, ten times or more. This chain joins TRBV7-9 and TRBJ1-2; D remains unclear. Trimming stripped 10 bases from V and 0 bases from J, with 21 bases between. From germline, CDR1 is SEHNR and CDR2 FQNEAQ (reference sequence). This CDR3 has 16 amino acids. CDR3 in DNA: TGTGCCATCTTCAGGAGTCTCGCCGGGGCTAACTATGGCTACACCTTC. Its protein is CAIFRSLAGANYGYTF.

The V and J genes are TRBV7-8 and TRBJ2-5; D gene ambiguous. V was shortened by 1 base and J by 5 bases, with 14 bases between the two germline ends. Germline V gene lookup returns CDR1 SGHVS and CDR2 FQNEAQ. The CDR3 runs 15 residues. This CDR3 is CASSLVIPKRETQYF. CDR3 in DNA: TGTGCCAGCAGCTTAGTGATCCCAAAGAGGGAGACCCAGTACTTC.

This clonotype was detected many times. This sequence joins TRBV4-1 and TRBJ2-3; D tentatively reads TRBD1 or TRBD2 (5 bases each). V was pared by 4 bases and J by 6 bases, with 14 bases between. This CDR3 comprises 14 residues. Germline V gives CDR1 MGHRA, CDR2 YSYEKL. The CDR3 here is CASSLGDRVDTQYF. The DNA of the CDR3 is TGCGCCAGCAGCCTGGGGGACCGGGTGGATACGCAGTATTTT.

This clonotype was observed at least ten times. The gene calls are TRBV20-1 and TRBJ2-2, with 8 nucleotides matching TRBD2. CDR3 length: 15 residues. The V and J ends lost 7 bases and 1 base, in that order; junction bases with no gene match: 8. CDR1 and CDR2 (germline): DFQATT, SNEGSKA (reference sequence). The CDR3, as DNA: TGCAGTGTAGCTCTAGCGGGCCTGAACACCGGGGAGCTGTTTTTT. It codes for CSVALAGLNTGELFF.

The DNA of the CDR3 is TGTGCCAGCACCTACTTCGCAGGTAAAGAGCAGTACTTC. It translates to CASTYFAGKEQYF. The chain carries TRBV7-9 and TRBJ2-7; D not certain. V was cut by 7 bases and J by 7 bases, with 17 bases left in between. The CDR3 spans 13 residues. Germline loops: CDR1 SEHNR, CDR2 FQNEAQ (reference sequence).

This chain connects TRBV7-3 to TRBJ2-1, with 10 nucleotides matching TRBD1. Germline V lookup: CDR1 SGHTA, CDR2 FQGTGA. CDR3 length: 16 amino acids. Germline trimming cut 2 bases from V and 7 bases from J; bases unmatched to any gene: 8. The CDR3 is CASSLAGTGAGNEQFF. The DNA for the CDR3 is TGTGCCAGCAGCTTAGCCGGGACAGGGGCAGGGAATGAGCAGTTCTTC.

The gene calls are TRBV11-2 and TRBJ2-2; 15 bases fit TRBD2. CDR1 is SGHAT, CDR2 FQNNGV, per germline. Trimming at V came to 4 bases and at J to 2 bases, leaving 5 bases not matched to a gene. The CDR3 contains 18 residues. The CDR3: CASSYGLAGGLNTGELFF. The CDR3 region has the DNA TGTGCCAGCAGCTACGGACTAGCGGGGGGGCTTAACACCGGGGAGCTGTTTTTT. Variable domain in full (rest from reference TRBV11-2 and TRBJ2-2): EAGVAQSPRYKIIEKRQSVAFWCNPISGHATLYWYQQILGQGPKLLIQFQNNGVVDDSQLPKDRFSAERLKGVDSTLKIQPAKLEDSAVYLCASSYGLAGGLNTGELFFGEGSRLTVL.

This clonotype was seen repeatedly, ten times or more. The chain uses TRBV12-3 or TRBV12-4 and TRBJ2-4, with D possibly being TRBD2 (5 bases). The CDR3 has 14 residues. V was cut by 6 bases and J by 0 bases, with 9 bases left in between. In DNA, the CDR3 is TGTGCCAGCAGCCCCGAGGGAGCCAAAAACATTCAGTACTTC. Protein sequence: CASSPEGAKNIQYF.

J is TRBJ2-2 and V is TRBV7-8; 7 positions match TRBD1. CDR3 size: 15 residues. The V gene end was trimmed by 3 bases and the J gene end by 8 bases; junction bases not matched to a gene: 9. Germline assignment: CDR1 SGHVS and CDR2 FQNEAQ. In nucleotides, the CDR3 is TGTGCCAGCAGCTTCGGACAGGCCCTAAGGGGGGAGCTGTTTTTT. Translating gives CASSFGQALRGELFF.

This clonotype was picked up a small number of times. V and J are TRBV5-5 and TRBJ1-1, with a weak D call TRBD1 (6 bases). The germline CDR1 and CDR2 sequences are SGHKS and YYEKEE (reference sequence). The CDR3 sequence is 15 residues long. V lost 1 base and J lost 8, with 18 bases in between. This CDR3 is CASSLLGQGRREAFF. The DNA of the CDR3 is TGTGCCAGCAGCTTGTTGGGACAAGGGCGCAGGGAAGCTTTCTTT.

The chain has TRBV5-1 and TRBJ2-3; 8 bases fit TRBD2. CDR1 is SGHRS and CDR2 is YFSETQ in the germline V gene. V lost 2 bases and J lost 6; bases outside the gene matches: 11. The CDR3 sequence is 16 residues long. The CDR3, as DNA: TGCGCCAGCAGCTTAAGTGCGGGGGGCCAAGGGGATACGCAGTATTTT. Residues: CASSLSAGGQGDTQYF.

This clonotype turned up a few times. The chain uses TRBV15 and TRBJ1-5; TRBD1 matches 8 bases. With 2 bases clipped from V and 5 bases from J, the junction kept 2 bases outside the gene matches. This CDR3 has 14 amino acids. Per the germline V gene, CDR1 is LNHNV and CDR2 is YYDKDF (reference sequence). CDR3 residues: CATSRSGGYQPQHF. The CDR3 DNA sequence: TGTGCCACCAGCAGATCAGGGGGCTATCAGCCCCAGCATTTT.

This clonotype appeared many times. The chain employs TRBV12-3 or TRBV12-4 and TRBJ1-2, with D possibly TRBD1 on 6 matching bases. Trimming left V 3 bases short and J 4 bases short, with 12 bases between. The CDR3 has 14 amino acids. DNA of the CDR3: TGTGCCAGCAGTTTGGGAGGGGGGGGCTATGGCTACACCTTC. Protein: CASSLGGGGYGYTF.

This rearrangement joins TRBV7-6 to TRBJ2-3; perhaps D is TRBD1 or TRBD2 (5 bases each). The CDR3 has 19 residues. Trimming shortened V by 2 bases and J by 5 bases, and 26 bases separated the two germline ends. Germline CDR1 SGHVS, CDR2 FNYEAQ. CDR3 sequence (DNA): TGTGCCAGCAGCTTATACCCCTTTCTAGGCGGCCGGGGCAAAGATACGCAGTATTTT. Translated, it gives CASSLYPFLGGRGKDTQYF.

This clonotype was recorded many times. This chain joins TRBV24-1 and TRBJ2-1, with D possibly being TRBD2 (6 bases). Germline V gives CDR1 KGHDR, CDR2 SFDVKD. The V gene lost 4 bases and the J gene lost 0 bases, with 15 bases spanning the gap. This CDR3 has 17 amino acids. The CDR3 reads CATSDQTSPYSYNEQFF. The CDR3 region has the DNA TGTGCCACCAGTGACCAGACTAGTCCTTACTCCTACAATGAGCAGTTCTTC.

This clonotype was counted between two and nine times. The chain has TRBV6-1 and TRBJ1-3; D is unclear. CDR1 is MNHNS and CDR2 is SASEGT in the germline V gene. This CDR3 is 15 amino acids long. The V and J ends lost 2 bases and 0 bases respectively, with 8 bases between them. CDR3 sequence (DNA): TGTGCCAGCAGTGAACAGCCTACCTCTGGAAACACCATATATTTT. Its protein product is CASSEQPTSGNTIYF.

The genes are TRBV2 and TRBJ1-5, with 8 bases matching TRBD1. CDR3 length equals 18 residues. The ends lost 11 bases at V and 2 bases at J; junction bases unmatched: 20. Germline lookup yields CDR1 SNHLY and CDR2 FYNNEI. CDR3 bases: TGTGCCCTCAGTTCTACCCCGACAGGGGTTGATGGCAATCAGCCCCAGCATTTT. Its protein is CALSSTPTGVDGNQPQHF.

This clonotype was seen only a few times. The rearrangement joins TRBV6-1 to TRBJ1-5; 11 bases are a match to TRBD1. The CDR3 sequence is 16 residues long. Germline CDR1 reads MNHNS; CDR2 reads SASEGT. V lost 5 bases and J lost 6; bases outside the gene matches: 9. CDR3 in amino acids: CASSPSGQGAFQPQHF. DNA of the CDR3: TGTGCCAGCAGTCCATCAGGACAGGGGGCTTTTCAGCCCCAGCATTTT.

This clonotype was detected a few times. The chain employs TRBV7-2 and TRBJ2-7, with 14 bases identical to TRBD2. Trimming cost V 5 bases and J 2 bases; bases outside gene matches: 5. This CDR3 region has 16 residues. CDR1 and CDR2 from the germline V gene are SGHTA and FQGNSA. The CDR3 sequence is CASSRGLAGVPYEQYF. Written as DNA, the CDR3 is TGTGCCAGCAGCCGGGGACTAGCGGGAGTTCCCTACGAGCAGTACTTC. The variable domain in full, with the rest retrieved from reference TRBV7-2 and TRBJ2-7, is GAGVSQSPSNKVTEKGKDVELRCDPISGHTALYWYRQSLGQGLEFLIYFQGNSAPDKSGLPSDRFSAERTGGSVSTLTIQRTQQEDSAVYLCASSRGLAGVPYEQYFGPGTRLTVT.

This sequence joins TRBV15 and TRBJ2-5, with 7 positions matching TRBD1. Per the germline V gene, CDR1 is LNHNV and CDR2 is YYDKDF (reference sequence). This CDR3 region has 15 residues. V dropped 5 bases and J dropped 1; count of bases not matched to a gene: 7. The CDR3 here is CATSAGTATQETQYF. As DNA, the CDR3 is TGTGCCACCAGCGCTGGGACAGCCACCCAAGAGACCCAGTACTTC.

This clonotype has a count of ten or more. The chain has TRBV28 and TRBJ2-7; D possibly corresponds to TRBD1 (6 bases). Germline V gene sequence: CDR1 MDHEN, CDR2 SYDVKM. The germline V and J ends were trimmed by 3 bases and 0 bases, with 12 bases remaining between them. This CDR3 contains 15 residues. The CDR3 sequence: CASSLTGLISYEQYF. CDR3 nucleotides: TGTGCCAGCAGTTTGACAGGCCTCATCTCCTACGAGCAGTACTTC.

This clonotype was counted many times. V is TRBV12-3 or TRBV12-4 and J is TRBJ2-1, with 12 bases aligning to TRBD1. Trimming cost V 7 bases and J 8 bases; bases outside gene matches: 9. The CDR3 runs 15 residues. The CDR3 loop is CASTLGQGAYDEQFF. CDR3 coding DNA: TGTGCCAGCACCCTGGGACAGGGGGCTTACGATGAGCAGTTCTTC.

The chain links TRBV25-1 to TRBJ2-6; unclear D gene. The V and J ends lost 3 bases and 0 bases respectively, with 9 bases between them. CDR3 length equals 16 residues. CDR1 and CDR2 (germline): MGHDK, SYGVNS. CDR3 sequence: CASSDLRGSGANVLTF. CDR3 bases: TGTGCCAGCAGTGACCTTCGCGGCTCTGGGGCCAACGTCCTGACTTTC.